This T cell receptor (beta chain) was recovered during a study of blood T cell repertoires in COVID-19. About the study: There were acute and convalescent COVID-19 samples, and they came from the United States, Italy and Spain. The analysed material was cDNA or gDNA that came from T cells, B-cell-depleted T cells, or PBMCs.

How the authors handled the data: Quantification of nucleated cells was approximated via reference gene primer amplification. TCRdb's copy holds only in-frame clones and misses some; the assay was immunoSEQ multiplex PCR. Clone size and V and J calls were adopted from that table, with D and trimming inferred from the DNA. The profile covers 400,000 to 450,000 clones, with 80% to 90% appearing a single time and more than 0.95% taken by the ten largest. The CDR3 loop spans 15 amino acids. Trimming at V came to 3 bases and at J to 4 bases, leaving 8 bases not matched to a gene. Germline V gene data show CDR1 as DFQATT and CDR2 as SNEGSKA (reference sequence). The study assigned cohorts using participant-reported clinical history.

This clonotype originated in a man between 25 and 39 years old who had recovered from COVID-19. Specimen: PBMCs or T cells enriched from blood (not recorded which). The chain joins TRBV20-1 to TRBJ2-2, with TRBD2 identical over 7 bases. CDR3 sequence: CSASSAGASTGELFF. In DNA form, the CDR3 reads TGCAGTGCTAGTTCCGCGGGAGCTAGCACCGGGGAGCTGTTTTTT.